The next 2 T cell receptor beta chains were all read from a single sample in a study of OX40 agonist ivuxolimab in advanced cancers. The data were produced by immunoSEQ multiplex PCR, yet TCRdb's version contains in-frame clones alone and is incomplete. The sample yields tens of thousands of clones, roughly nine tenths seen once. Material: CD4+ or CD8+ T cells sorted from blood, obtained in a trial of the OX40 agonist ivuxolimab. Receptors originate from an adult with an advanced solid tumor such as melanoma, head and neck, liver or kidney cancer.

This chain joins TRBV5-4 and TRBJ1-3, with D unresolved. CDR1 and CDR2 from the germline V gene are SGHNT and YYREEE (reference sequence). Between the trimmed V and J ends, which lost 1 base and 0 bases, there was a span of 5 bases. The CDR3 contains 14 residues. This CDR3 is CASSLWGSGNTIYF. The CDR3 DNA sequence: TGTGCCAGCAGCTTGTGGGGCTCTGGAAACACCATATATTTT.

This clone has a single count. The rearrangement uses TRBV28 and TRBJ2-5; 11 bases match TRBD1. V dropped 4 bases and J dropped 5; count of bases not matched to a gene: 9. CDR1 is MDHEN and CDR2 is SYDVKM in the germline V gene. This CDR3 comprises 16 residues. CDR3 nucleotides: TGTGCCAGCAGTTCTCAAGCGGACAGGGGGCAGGAGACCCAGTACTTC. Protein sequence: CASSSQADRGQETQYF.